Following are 24 T cell receptor beta chains from one sample sequenced in a study of identical twins. One entry per CDR3 protein, called by TCRdb with MiXCR from the 5' RACE reads. This table has 210,000 or so distinct CDR3 sequences, more than 6.5% appearing once. These same data were also listed under a study on yellow fever vaccine responses in identical twins.

The specimen was memory (CD45RO+) T cells sorted from blood. These TCRs come from a woman under 30 in good health.

The chain has TRBV5-8 and TRBJ1-3; D is unclear. V was trimmed by 0 bases and J by 0 bases, leaving 7 bases between them. This CDR3 comprises 15 residues. CDR1 and CDR2 (germline): SGHTS, YDEGEE. The CDR3 sequence: CASSLVVVSGNTIYF. The CDR3 coding sequence is TGTGCCAGCAGCTTGGTCGTGGTCTCTGGAAACACCATATATTTT. Based on the CDR3 plus reference TRBV5-8 and TRBJ1-3, the full variable domain is EAGVTQSPTHLIKTRGQQATLRCSPISGHTSVYWYQQALGLGLQFLLWYDEGEERNRGNFPPRFSGRQFPNYSSELNVNALELEDSALYLCASSLVVVSGNTIYFGEGSWLTVV.

Notes on this clonotype: A much larger clone differs by one base, so this may be a read error. This chain connects TRBV20-1 to TRBJ2-7; 10 bases align to TRBD2. CDR1 is DFQATT, CDR2 SNEGSKA, per germline (reference sequence). The CDR3 consists of 15 residues. Here the CDR3 DNA reads TGCTGTGCTCCAATGATCTCTAGCGGGGGCTACGAGCAGTACTTC. Amino acids: CCAPMISSGGYEQYF.

The rearrangement uses TRBV5-1 and TRBJ2-7; TRBD2 matches 11 bases. The germline gives CDR1 SGHRS, CDR2 YFSETQ. V shed 0 bases, J shed 5 bases, and the junction held 4 bases outside the gene matches. The CDR3 totals 15 residues. The CDR3 loop reads CASSLDGTSGHEQYF. CDR3 DNA sequence: TGCGCCAGCAGCTTGGATGGGACTAGCGGCCACGAGCAGTACTTC. The variable domain in full, completed from reference TRBV5-1 and TRBJ2-7, reads KAGVTQTPRYLIKTRGQQVTLSCSPISGHRSVSWYQQTPGQGLQFLFEYFSETQRNKGNFPGRFSGRQFSNSRSEMNVSTLELGDSALYLCASSLDGTSGHEQYFGPGTRLTVT.

This clonotype was seen only a few times. CDR3 bases: TGTGCCAGCAGCACCGACAGGGTATCGTACCAAGAGACCCAGTACTTC. It specifies CASSTDRVSYQETQYF. V is TRBV6-1 and J is TRBJ2-5, with 7 bases lining up with TRBD1. The length of the CDR3 is 16 residues. The germline CDR1 and CDR2 sequences are MNHNS and SASEGT. The ends lost 6 bases at V and 0 bases at J; junction bases unmatched: 10.

This clonotype was counted many times. This chain links TRBV12-3 or TRBV12-4 with TRBJ2-3; 9 positions match TRBD2. The CDR3 has 15 amino acids. V was pared by 2 bases and J by 6 bases, with 6 bases of the junction left unmatched. The CDR3, as DNA: TGTGCCAGCAGTTTAATAGCGGGAGTCTTTGATACGCAGTATTTT. It specifies CASSLIAGVFDTQYF.

This clonotype appeared a few times. The chain combines TRBV5-6 with TRBJ2-5; D unresolved. The CDR3 covers 13 residues. CDR1 SGHDT and CDR2 YYEEEE come from the germline V gene. Trimming stripped 0 bases from V and 5 bases from J, with 8 bases between. The DNA for the CDR3 is TGTGCCAGCAGCTTGGAAGACTCGGAGACCCAGTACTTC. Translation: CASSLEDSETQYF.

This clonotype has more than one count but fewer than ten. The chain joins TRBV4-2 to TRBJ2-2; D could derive from TRBD1 or TRBD2 (6 bases each). The germline V and J ends were trimmed by 0 bases and 3 bases, with 11 bases remaining between them. CDR1 LGHNA and CDR2 YNFKEQ come from the germline V gene. The CDR3 length is 16 residues. The DNA of the CDR3 is TGTGCCAGCAGCCAAGATCCGGGGGCGCACACCGGGGAGCTGTTTTTT. This translates into CASSQDPGAHTGELFF.

This chain connects TRBV20-1 to TRBJ2-5; D call uncertain. The germline V gene has CDR1 DFQATT and CDR2 SNEGSKA (reference sequence). CDR3 size: 16 residues. Between the trimmed V and J ends, which lost 2 bases and 3 bases, there was a span of 19 bases. Here the CDR3 DNA reads TGCAGTGCTAGACCCATCTTAGGAGCAACCAAAGAGACCCAGTACTTC. Protein: CSARPILGATKETQYF.

This clonotype was picked up many times. This rearrangement joins TRBV13 to TRBJ2-2; 8 bases match TRBD1. J lost 2 bases, V lost 3 bases, and 5 bases had no gene match. This CDR3 contains 16 residues. Germline V gene lookup returns CDR1 PRHDT and CDR2 FYEKMQ (reference sequence). The CDR3 DNA sequence: TGTGCCAGCAGCTTCCTAGGACAGGGAAACACCGGGGAGCTGTTTTTT. It encodes CASSFLGQGNTGELFF.

This clonotype has ten or more counts. The V and J genes are TRBV2 and TRBJ2-7; 12 nucleotides match TRBD1. Trimming removed 5 bases from V and 7 bases from J; junction bases left unmatched: 9. The CDR3 spans 15 residues. Germline V gene sequence: CDR1 SNHLY, CDR2 FYNNEI. CDR3 residues: CASSKTGQGAREQYF. The DNA for the CDR3 is TGTGCCAGCAGTAAAACGGGACAGGGGGCTCGAGAGCAGTACTTC. The full variable domain, its missing parts supplied by reference TRBV2 and TRBJ2-7, is EPEVTQTPSHQVTQMGQEVILRCVPISNHLYFYWYRQILGQKVEFLVSFYNNEISEKSEIFDDQFSVERPDGSNFTLKIRSTKLEDSAMYFCASSKTGQGAREQYFGPGTRLTVT.

The chain couples TRBV20-1 to TRBJ1-1; weak D call: TRBD1 (6 bases). The CDR3 covers 13 residues. V dropped 3 bases and J dropped 6 bases, with 14 bases sitting between them. CDR1 and CDR2 (germline): DFQATT, SNEGSKA (reference sequence). The CDR3 loop is CSASSGAKAEAFF. In nucleotides, the CDR3 is TGCAGTGCTAGTTCAGGGGCGAAGGCTGAAGCTTTCTTT.

In its sample, this clonotype was seen many times. This chain joins TRBV15 and TRBJ2-1, with TRBD2 matching over 11 bases. The V gene end was trimmed by 0 bases and the J gene end by 8 bases; junction bases not matched to a gene: 12. This CDR3 has 18 amino acids. The V gene's germline CDR1 is LNHNV and CDR2 YYDKDF (reference sequence). The DNA of the CDR3 is TGTGCCACCAGCAGAGATCTTGTAACTAGCGGGAGTCTCCATGAGCAGTTCTTC. Protein sequence: CATSRDLVTSGSLHEQFF.

In this sample, this clonotype turned up many times. V and J are TRBV5-1 and TRBJ2-3; D gene ambiguous. The CDR3 has 15 amino acids. CDR1 is SGHRS, CDR2 YFSETQ, per germline. With 3 bases removed from V and 1 base from J, the gap between germline ends came to 12 bases. The CDR3 DNA is TGCGCCAGCAGCTACGAACTCCAGGGCACAGATACGCAGTATTTT. It yields the protein CASSYELQGTDTQYF.

This chain connects TRBV30 to TRBJ1-6, with unresolved D. The CDR3 runs to 13 residues. CDR1 and CDR2 from the germline V gene are GTSNPN and SVGIG (reference sequence). V shed 7 bases and J shed 5 bases, with 12 bases lying between them. CDR3 in amino acids: CASRAGNNSPLHF. In DNA form, the CDR3 reads TGTGCCTCCCGGGCGGGGAATAATTCACCCCTCCACTTT.

The chain combines TRBV5-1 with TRBJ2-5; possible D gene TRBD2, 6 bases. V shed 2 bases and J shed 2 bases, with 13 bases lying between them. From germline, CDR1 is SGHRS and CDR2 YFSETQ. This CDR3 is built from 15 residues. The CDR3 coding sequence is TGCGCCAGCAGCTTTCCAAGCGGGTTACAAGAGACCCAGTACTTC. Translation gives CASSFPSGLQETQYF.

Only a few counts were recorded for this clonotype. V and J are TRBV15 and TRBJ2-1, with 7 bases aligning to TRBD2. This CDR3 region has 13 residues. CDR1 and CDR2 (germline): LNHNV, YYDKDF (reference sequence). V dropped 0 bases and J dropped 9; count of bases not matched to a gene: 2. This chain's CDR3 is CATSRERGSEQFF. Here the CDR3 DNA reads TGTGCCACCAGCAGAGAGCGGGGGAGTGAGCAGTTCTTC.

The chain uses TRBV28 and TRBJ1-1; D is possibly TRBD1 (5 bases). The length of the CDR3 is 13 residues. Trimming took 3 bases from V and 7 from J, leaving 12 bases between them. Per the germline V gene, CDR1 is MDHEN and CDR2 is SYDVKM. Here the CDR3 reads CASSFQGPLEAFF. The DNA for the CDR3 is TGTGCCAGCAGTTTTCAGGGCCCACTTGAAGCTTTCTTT.

Concerning this clonotype: Mismatch with germline at one junction end may stem from a read error. The V gene is TRBV9, the J gene TRBJ1-1; 8 nucleotides line up with TRBD1. This CDR3 spans 15 amino acids. In germline, CDR1 is SGDLS, CDR2 YYNGEE. The DNA for the CDR3 is TGTGCCAGCAGCGTGACAGGGGATGTGAAAACTGAAGCTTTCTTT. Residues: CASSVTGDVKTEAFF.

This clonotype came up a few times. The chain recombines TRBV4-3 with TRBJ2-1, with D unresolved. The CDR3 is made up of 15 amino acids. Trimming removed 1 base at V and 6 bases at J, with 13 bases between. Germline V gene data show CDR1 as LGHNA and CDR2 as YSLEER. The CDR3 spells CASSQGLLGLNEQFF. The CDR3 DNA reads as TGCGCCAGCAGCCAAGGCCTCCTCGGGCTCAATGAGCAGTTCTTC.

This clonotype was detected a few times. The J gene is TRBJ2-7, the V gene TRBV20-1; 7 positions match TRBD2. The V gene's germline CDR1 is DFQATT and CDR2 SNEGSKA (reference sequence). Trimming cost V 3 bases and J 3 bases; bases outside gene matches: 17. The CDR3 covers 17 residues. The CDR3 reads CSASTPPGGRTDYEQYF. CDR3 DNA sequence: TGCAGTGCTAGCACCCCGCCGGGAGGCAGGACTGACTACGAGCAGTACTTC.

The V gene is TRBV28, the J gene TRBJ1-2, with D unresolved. CDR1 and CDR2 from the germline V gene are MDHEN and SYDVKM. Trimming removed 7 bases from V and 2 bases from J, with 11 bases in between. This CDR3 has 13 residues. CDR3 amino acids: CASTYTDNYGYTF. In DNA, the CDR3 is TGTGCCAGCACCTATACAGACAACTATGGCTACACCTTC.

This clonotype is judged medium-sized. CDR3: CSVDGTGAFAHEQYF. CDR3 nucleotides: TGCAGCGTTGACGGGACAGGGGCGTTTGCTCACGAGCAGTACTTC. The chain recombines TRBV29-1 with TRBJ2-7; 10 bases fit TRBD1. Germline V gene data show CDR1 as SQVTM and CDR2 as ANQGSEA. V lost 3 bases to trimming and J lost 5 bases; unmatched junction nucleotides: 10. The CDR3 runs 15 residues.

This clonotype has a count of ten or more. The rearrangement links TRBV5-1 to TRBJ2-7; weak D call: TRBD1 (5 bases). Trimming removed 0 bases from V and 3 bases from J, with 16 bases in between. CDR3 length: 16 amino acids. Germline V gene sequence: CDR1 SGHRS, CDR2 YFSETQ. CDR3 nucleotides: TGCGCCAGCAGCTTGGCTCCAGGGATTAAGAACTACGAGCAGTACTTC. This translates into CASSLAPGIKNYEQYF.

This clonotype was counted only a few times. The V and J genes are TRBV5-6 and TRBJ1-1, with no clear D. V was trimmed by 4 bases and J by 7 bases, leaving 11 bases between them. The CDR3 covers 12 residues. Germline CDR1 is SGHDT and CDR2 is YYEEEE. This CDR3 reads CASSIVRDEAFF. CDR3 DNA sequence: TGTGCCAGCAGCATTGTAAGGGATGAAGCTTTCTTT.